This T cell receptor beta chain was profiled in a study of cytomegalovirus exposure and HLA in healthy donors. Sequenced by immunoSEQ multiplex PCR; TCRdb stores in-frame clones only, minus some. The table includes 80,000 or so clones, 85% to 95% detected once. Trimming cost V 6 bases and J 5 bases; bases outside gene matches: 8. Germline CDR1 ENHRY, CDR2 SYGVKD. CDR3 length equals 15 residues. Sequenced input: PBMCs. The clonotype comes from a woman aged 18-29 years in good health and CMV-seronegative. This sequence joins TRBV10-3 and TRBJ2-1; 9 positions agree with TRBD2. CDR3 sequence reads: CAIRKTSGGDNEQFF. The CDR3 DNA reads as TGTGCCATCAGGAAGACTAGCGGTGGGGACAATGAGCAGTTCTTC.